This T cell receptor beta chain originates from a study of beta chain features in type 1 diabetes. Study findings and constraints: Sampled from patients, naive, central memory and Treg TCRB repertoires appeared more similar than those sampled from healthy donors. For Type 1 diabetes patients, all four CD4+ subsets carried TCRB CDR3s that were moderately but significantly shorter.

Of note for this clone: Antigen: not known.

The whole isolated RNA underwent reverse transcription, so sequencing captured expressed TCRB transcripts. Only in-frame clones appear in the TCRdb table, and some are missing; sequencing was by immunoSEQ multiplex PCR. The repertoire has hundreds of thousands of clones, approximately 70% of them found once; the top ten carry roughly 0.048%. Staining for CD45RO/CCR7/CD25/CD127/CD95/CD27 allowed sorting of CD4+ naive, central memory, regulatory and stem cell-like memory cells. Post-sort purity exceeded 95% for all sorted populations. After removal of 5 bases from V and 4 bases from J, the junction contained 3 bases not matched to a gene. The CDR3 totals 14 residues. Germline assignment: CDR1 SGDLS and CDR2 YYNGEE.

The source material was naive CD4+ T cells from blood. The sequence was collected from a man aged 30-40 years in good health. This sequence joins TRBV9 and TRBJ2-2; 9 nucleotides line up with TRBD2. This CDR3 is CASRQTSGTGELFF. CDR3 DNA: TGTGCCAGCAGGCAGACTAGCGGCACCGGGGAGCTGTTTTTT.